One sample yielded the 20 T cell receptor beta chains listed below, sequenced in a study of blood T cell repertoires in COVID-19. Repertoires were generated with immunoSEQ multiplex PCR, while TCRdb's copy carries only in-frame clones and drops some. The sample yields approximately 220,000 clones, around 90% seen once. The sequenced sample consisted of PBMCs or T cells enriched from blood (not recorded which). These receptors were obtained from a man aged 25 to 40 who had recovered from COVID-19.

This clone was seen only once. CDR3 residues: CASSLPGQTYEQYF. CDR3 DNA: TGTGCCAGCAGCCTCCCGGGACAGACCTACGAGCAGTACTTC. The rearrangement links TRBV7-9 to TRBJ2-7; 7 bases map to TRBD1. Germline loops: CDR1 SEHNR, CDR2 FQNEAQ (reference sequence). This CDR3 contains 14 residues. The ends lost 5 bases at V and 2 bases at J; junction bases unmatched: 6.

The chain links TRBV29-1 to TRBJ2-7; TRBD2 is a possible D gene (6 bases). V was clipped by 2 bases and J by 8 bases, with 16 bases between them. Germline assignment: CDR1 SQVTM and CDR2 ANQGSEA. CDR3 length: 13 amino acids. The CDR3 sequence is CSVEYGFAGKQYF. In DNA form, the CDR3 reads TGCAGCGTTGAATACGGGTTTGCGGGGAAGCAGTACTTC.

The sample holds one count of this clone. V and J are TRBV30 and TRBJ1-5, with D tentatively TRBD1 (6 bases). Germline V gene sequence: CDR1 GTSNPN, CDR2 SVGIG (reference sequence). The CDR3 loop spans 14 amino acids. With 4 bases removed from V and 0 bases from J, the gap between germline ends came to 10 bases. The CDR3 region is CAWTNRDSNQPQHF. CDR3 nucleotides: TGTGCCTGGACTAACAGGGATAGCAATCAGCCCCAGCATTTT.

The J gene is TRBJ2-7, the V gene TRBV7-2; 7 nucleotides agree with TRBD1. The germline gives CDR1 SGHTA, CDR2 FQGNSA. The CDR3 totals 14 residues. Losses at the gene ends were 6 bases for V and 5 bases for J; bases not matched to a gene: 10. CDR3 DNA sequence: TGTGCCAGCAGGAAGTACCGGGACAGTCACGAGCAGTACTTC. Its translation: CASRKYRDSHEQYF. Combining the CDR3 with reference TRBV7-2 and TRBJ2-7 gives the whole variable domain GAGVSQSPSNKVTEKGKDVELRCDPISGHTALYWYRQSLGQGLEFLIYFQGNSAPDKSGLPSDRFSAERTGGSVSTLTIQRTQQEDSAVYLCASRKYRDSHEQYFGPGTRLTVT.

The V call is TRBV14, the J call TRBJ2-5, with TRBD2 matching over 9 bases. J was trimmed by 1 base and V by 4 bases; bases with no gene match: 4. This CDR3 has 15 amino acids. Looked up from germline, CDR1 is SGHDN and CDR2 is FVKESK. CDR3 coding DNA: TGTGCCAGCAGCCCCGGCGGGAGGGCCCAAGAGACCCAGTACTTC. As protein: CASSPGGRAQETQYF.

J is TRBJ2-1 and V is TRBV7-9; TRBD2 matches at 11 bases. Trimming took 5 bases from V and 8 from J; bases not matched to a gene: 11. The CDR3 runs to 16 residues. Per the germline V gene, CDR1 is SEHNR and CDR2 is FQNEAQ (reference sequence). The chain's CDR3 is CASSVSTSGVGHEQFF. CDR3 coding DNA: TGTGCCAGCAGCGTATCGACTAGCGGGGTCGGGCATGAGCAGTTCTTC.

The J gene is TRBJ2-4, the V gene TRBV7-8; TRBD2 agrees at 10 bases. CDR1 is SGHVS, CDR2 FQNEAQ, per germline. The CDR3 covers 16 residues. The ends lost 2 bases at V and 8 bases at J; junction bases unmatched: 9. CDR3 nucleotide sequence: TGTGCCAGCAGCTTATCCTCTAGCGGGAGTGTTTACATTCAGTACTTC. Protein product: CASSLSSSGSVYIQYF.

Here the CDR3 DNA reads TGTGCCAGCAGCCACCCCCAGCTCACAGGGTCTAAGAGTAGGGATGGCTACACCTTC. Protein sequence: CASSHPQLTGSKSRDGYTF. V usage is TRBV5-6 and J usage is TRBJ1-2, with TRBD1 as a possible D gene (6 bases). This CDR3 has 19 amino acids. Germline-derived CDR1 and CDR2 are SGHDT and YYEEEE. With 4 bases removed from V and 6 bases from J, the gap between germline ends came to 31 bases.

The chain employs TRBV5-4 and TRBJ1-2; D is undetermined. The CDR3 has 14 amino acids. The V and J ends lost 1 base and 1 base respectively, with 8 bases between them. Germline CDR1 and CDR2: SGHNT and YYREEE (reference sequence). The CDR3, as DNA: TGTGCCAGCAGCTTGTGGACTGATAACTATGGCTACACCTTC. Translating it yields CASSLWTDNYGYTF.

For the CDR3, the DNA is TGTGCCAGCAATCGAGGACAGTCAAGTGGAAACACCATATATTTT. Its translation is CASNRGQSSGNTIYF. The J gene is TRBJ1-3, the V gene TRBV2; perhaps TRBD1 as D (6 bases). Germline values: CDR1 SNHLY, CDR2 FYNNEI. The CDR3 extends over 15 amino acids. V was clipped by 7 bases and J by 3 bases, with 16 bases between them.

This clone has a single count. This chain joins TRBV6-5 and TRBJ2-1, with TRBD2 identical over 11 bases. J was trimmed by 10 bases and V by 4 bases; bases with no gene match: 6. The CDR3 consists of 14 residues. The germline V gene has CDR1 MNHEY and CDR2 SVGAGI. The CDR3 DNA follows: TGTGCCAGCAGTTCTGGGACTAGCGGAGGCGAGCAGTTCTTC. Amino acids: CASSSGTSGGEQFF.

The chain is built from TRBV9 and TRBJ1-2; no clear D. V was trimmed by 0 bases and J by 4 bases, leaving 7 bases between them. The CDR3 is 13 amino acids. Germline V gives CDR1 SGDLS, CDR2 YYNGEE. CDR3 DNA: TGTGCCAGCAGCGTAGTGGGCCTCTATGGCTACACCTTC. Translated: CASSVVGLYGYTF.

The chain combines TRBV9 with TRBJ1-1; 7 bases are shared with TRBD1. CDR1 is SGDLS and CDR2 is YYNGEE in the germline V gene. The CDR3 runs 14 residues. V lost 2 bases, J lost 1 base, and 2 bases stayed unmatched. For the CDR3, the DNA is TGTGCCAGCAGCGTCGGGACAGCGAACACTGAAGCTTTCTTT. This codes for CASSVGTANTEAFF.

CDR3 region: CASSPYFQGLNEKLFF. The CDR3 region has the DNA TGTGCCAGCAGCCCATACTTTCAGGGTCTTAATGAAAAACTGTTTTTT. The rearrangement uses TRBV13 and TRBJ1-4, with D tentatively TRBD1 (5 bases). Germline V lookup: CDR1 PRHDT, CDR2 FYEKMQ (reference sequence). V was trimmed by 5 bases and J by 4 bases, leaving 17 bases between them. The CDR3 consists of 16 residues.

The CDR3 sequence is CASSLLPGLNQPQHF. DNA for the CDR3: TGTGCCAGCAGCTTATTGCCAGGGCTCAATCAGCCCCAGCATTTT. This chain joins TRBV7-8 and TRBJ1-5, with D possibly TRBD1 on 5 matching bases. This CDR3 comprises 15 residues. Germline V gene lookup returns CDR1 SGHVS and CDR2 FQNEAQ. V was cut by 2 bases and J by 3 bases, with 11 bases left in between.

This chain uses TRBV5-5 with TRBJ1-4; TRBD1 is a possible D gene (6 bases). Trimming took off 0 bases at V and 8 bases at J, with 11 bases between the two ends. The germline gives CDR1 SGHKS, CDR2 YYEKEE (reference sequence). CDR3 length: 14 residues. The CDR3 sequence is CASSLAGVGEKLFF. For the CDR3, the DNA is TGTGCCAGCAGCTTGGCAGGGGTTGGGGAAAAACTGTTTTTT.

This clone has only a few counts. This CDR3 reads CASRWTVATNEKLFF. The CDR3 nucleotides read TGTGCCAGCCGATGGACTGTTGCAACTAATGAAAAACTGTTTTTT. V usage is TRBV2 and J usage is TRBJ1-4; no firm D call. Germline V gene lookup returns CDR1 SNHLY and CDR2 FYNNEI. V was trimmed by 8 bases and J by 0 bases, leaving 13 bases between them. The CDR3 length is 15 residues.

V usage is TRBV10-2 and J usage is TRBJ2-3; 9 bases line up with TRBD2. Germline loops: CDR1 WSHSY, CDR2 SAAADI. This CDR3 contains 14 residues. J was trimmed by 4 bases and V by 4 bases; bases with no gene match: 3. The CDR3 loop reads CASSGVAGADTQYF. CDR3 sequence (DNA): TGCGCCAGCAGTGGAGTAGCGGGAGCAGATACGCAGTATTTT.

This chain links TRBV15 with TRBJ2-5; a weak D match, TRBD2 (6 bases). The CDR3 consists of 14 residues. Germline values: CDR1 LNHNV, CDR2 YYDKDF (reference sequence). V dropped 1 base and J dropped 4 bases, with 10 bases sitting between them. Here the CDR3 DNA reads TGTGCCACCAGCAGAGGCGGGGATGGAGAGACCCAGTACTTC. Protein sequence: CATSRGGDGETQYF. Using reference TRBV15 and TRBJ2-5 for the parts outside the CDR3, the full variable domain is DAMVIQNPRYQVTQFGKPVTLSCSQTLNHNVMYWYQQKSSQAPKLLFHYYDKDFNNEADTPDNFQSRRPNTSFCFLDIRSPGLGDTAMYLCATSRGGDGETQYFGPGTRLLVL.

In the case of this clone: The junction does not match germline at one end; this may be a read error. The DNA of the CDR3 is TGCGCCAGCAGCCAAGAGGGACTAGTTATTGTCTTC. Translating it yields CASSQEGLVIVF. The chain joins TRBV4-1 to TRBJ2-4; 8 bases are shared with TRBD2. This CDR3 has 12 amino acids. In germline, CDR1 is MGHRA, CDR2 YSYEKL.